This is a list of T cell receptor beta chains from one sample in a study of blood T cell repertoires in COVID-19. Only in-frame clones appear in the TCRdb table, and some are missing; sequencing was by immunoSEQ multiplex PCR. The sample consists of some 330,000 clones, around nine tenths of them appearing once. The sample consisted of peripheral blood. The source is a woman in her twenties or thirties with COVID-19, enrolled during active disease. Both conserved end residues are part of each CDR3. The D gene is left open where the match is weak. Only some rows state a clone size, as once, few, many or a class for expanded clones.

TGTGCCAGCAGCCCTAGCCCCTCGGCAGGAAGCACAGATACGCAGTATTTT CASSPSPSAGSTDTQYF 17 TRBJ2-3 - - TRBV4-2
TGCGCCAGCAGCCAAGGGTCAGGGGAAACCTATGGCTACACCTTC CASSQGSGETYGYTF 15 TRBJ1-2 - - TRBV4-3
TGTGCCAGCAGCCAAGCCGGGACAGGGGGTGGAGGCACTGAAGCTTTCTTT CASSQAGTGGGGTEAFF 17 TRBJ1-1 TRBD1 - TRBV4-2
TGTGCCAGCAGTTCAGGCGCAACCTACGAGCAGTACTTC CASSSGATYEQYF 13 TRBJ2-7 - - TRBV12-3/TRBV12-4
TGTGCCAGCAGTTTAGAACGGGATCCTAATGAAAAACTGTTTTTT CASSLERDPNEKLFF 15 TRBJ1-4 - once TRBV28
TGTGCCAGCAGCTCAGGACACAGGGAAAATTCACCCCTCCACTTT CASSSGHRENSPLHF 15 TRBJ1-6 - - TRBV7-2
TGTGCCAGCAGAACAGGGTTCTATGGCTACACCTTC CASRTGFYGYTF 12 TRBJ1-2 - - TRBV28
TGTGCCAGCAGCTTAGCGTTCGCGTCCGATACGCAGTATTTT CASSLAFASDTQYF 14 TRBJ2-3 - - TRBV7-8
TGTGCCAGCAGTTTATTCAGGACAGGGGGCAAGAATGAGCAGTTCTTC CASSLFRTGGKNEQFF 16 TRBJ2-1 TRBD1 - TRBV28
TGTGCCAGCACCCTCGCGGGGTATGAGCAGTTCTTC CASTLAGYEQFF 12 TRBJ2-1 - - TRBV7-9
TGCGCCAGCAGCCAAAGCAGGGGGATCACCGGGGAGCTGTTTTTT CASSQSRGITGELFF 15 TRBJ2-2 TRBD1 - TRBV4-3
TGTGCCAGCAGCTCGGGACAGGTGAGCGGCTACACCTTC CASSSGQVSGYTF 13 TRBJ1-2 TRBD1 - TRBV6-2/TRBV6-3
TGTGCCAGCAGGGAGGACAGGATGTATGGCTACACCTTC CASREDRMYGYTF 13 TRBJ1-2 TRBD1 - TRBV5-8
TGCGCCAGCAGCCAAGATCCCAGGGGTGAAAAACTGTTTTTT CASSQDPRGEKLFF 14 TRBJ1-4 - - TRBV4-1
TGTGCCAGCAGTGAAGGAGGGTTCGTGAACACTGAAGCTTTCTTT CASSEGGFVNTEAFF 15 TRBJ1-1 - - TRBV6-1
TGTGCCAGCTCTTCCGGGACAGGGGGGTGGTACACTGAAGCTTTCTTT CASSSGTGGWYTEAFF 16 TRBJ1-1 TRBD1 - TRBV18